This TCR beta chain was captured in a study of blood T cell repertoires in COVID-19. Study-wide background: Researchers got acute and convalescent COVID-19 samples from the United States, Italy and Spain. Sample material is recorded as cDNA or gDNA derived from T cells, B-cell-depleted T cells, or PBMCs.

The CDR3 loop spans 14 amino acids. V lost 7 bases to trimming and J lost 7 bases; unmatched junction nucleotides: 12. The protocol was immunoSEQ multiplex PCR, while the TCRdb copy is restricted to in-frame clones and leaves out a portion. The sample lists roughly 200,000 clones; over 75% were seen once. The chain links TRBV23-1 to TRBJ1-2, with TRBD1 matching over 7 bases. TRBV23-1 is treated as an ORF (open reading frame) with a function not yet certain. Sequencing was carried out using peripheral blood. The TCR sequence derives from a man aged 45-60 years with acute or convalescent COVID-19. CDR3: CASTQGGGFCGYTF. The CDR3 DNA is TGCGCCAGCACCCAGGGGGGAGGATTCTGTGGCTACACCTTC.